This T cell receptor (beta chain) was captured in a study of blood T cell repertoires in COVID-19. As for the study in general: Donors in the United States, Italy and Spain gave samples during acute or convalescent COVID-19. In each case, the material was cDNA or gDNA derived from T cells, B-cell-depleted T cells, or PBMCs.

Germline CDR1 reads LNHDA; CDR2 reads SQIVND (reference sequence). V lost 5 bases and J 1 base, leaving 6 bases between the germline ends. The CDR3 totals 13 residues. The authors' processing: Reference gene primer amplification in the assay estimated nucleated cell counts. Sequencing used immunoSEQ multiplex PCR; TCRdb keeps in-frame clones, though not all of them. V, J and clone size were drawn from that table, and D and trimming were deduced from the DNA. The sample shows roughly 70,000 clones, about 86% of them seen only once. The receptor comes from a human donor in a cohort sampled during active COVID-19. Sequenced material: peripheral blood. J is TRBJ1-5 and V is TRBV19; D is uncertain. The CDR3 nucleotides read TGTGCCAGTAGTCGGGAGAGCAATCAGCCCCAGCATTTT. Translating gives CASSRESNQPQHF.